This entry concerns a single TCR beta chain. Its cognate antigen is unknown. The entry originates in a study of shared clonotypes between healthy human individuals. About the research overall: With ages of 18 to 49, the donors were two women and a few men.

The study, taken as a whole, reports: Naive subsets generally exceeded memory subsets in estimated richness. Only blood underwent sampling, and tissue repertoires likely differ.

The sorted-subset replicate PCRs were given around 200 ng DNA, which is tens of thousands of T cell genomes. Produced via immunoSEQ multiplex PCR; TCRdb's table is partial and in-frame only. The data contain around 1,100,000 clones, roughly 77% of them singletons. The germline V gene encodes CDR1 MNHEY and CDR2 SVGAGI. This CDR3 region has 16 residues. V shed 2 bases, J shed 6 bases, and the junction held 5 bases outside the gene matches. V usage is TRBV6-5 and J usage is TRBJ2-3; 13 bases are a match to TRBD2. This receptor was obtained from a man in his late teens or twenties in good health. Some clones in this sample may be carry-over from other donors' samples. Material for sequencing was memory CD4+ T cells from PBMCs. The subset here: CD45RA-negative fraction. The DNA for the CDR3 is TGTGCCAGCAGTTACACGACGACTAGCGGGAGGGATACGCAGTATTTT. Its translation: CASSYTTTSGRDTQYF.